These 27 T cell receptor beta chains were sequenced from one sample in a study of response to subunit inactivated influenza vaccine. MiXCR was run by TCRdb on the RT-PCR reads, yielding one entry per CDR3 protein. This table holds 700,000 to 900,000 distinct CDR3 sequences, 21% found once. Sequences were derived from PBMCs from blood, sampled more than 4 days after vaccination. These TCRs come from a man aged 50 or older who received an inactivated influenza vaccine.

The chain is built from TRBV24-1 and TRBJ2-2; D is uncertain. This CDR3 comprises 13 residues. The germline gives CDR1 KGHDR, CDR2 SFDVKD. V lost 7 bases and J lost 6, with 11 bases in between. Here the CDR3 DNA reads TGTGCCACCAGGGCCACGGCTCCCGGGGAGCTGTTTTTT. Its translation is CATRATAPGELFF.

This clonotype has only a few counts. The V gene is TRBV20-1, the J gene TRBJ2-3; a weak D match, TRBD2 (6 bases). The V end was cut by 0 bases, the J end by 3 bases, with 13 bases between. The CDR3 totals 15 residues. Germline V CDR1 and CDR2: DFQATT, SNEGSKA (reference sequence). The CDR3 bases are TGCAGTGCTAGAGATCTTGGCGGGGAAACAGATACGCAGTATTTT. Its protein product is CSARDLGGETDTQYF.

This chain joins TRBV20-1 and TRBJ2-7, with TRBD2 identical over 7 bases. There are 14 residues in the CDR3. The germline gives CDR1 DFQATT, CDR2 SNEGSKA (reference sequence). The V segment lost 4 bases and the J segment 0 bases; nucleotides outside the gene matches: 6. Here the CDR3 reads CSANPSGTSYEQYF. The DNA of the CDR3 is TGCAGTGCTAACCCTAGCGGTACCTCCTACGAGCAGTACTTC.

This chain uses TRBV30 with TRBJ2-1; D ambiguous. This CDR3 spans 12 amino acids. V shed 0 bases and J shed 10 bases, with 10 bases lying between them. Germline lookup yields CDR1 GTSNPN and CDR2 SVGIG (reference sequence). DNA for the CDR3: TGTGCCTGGAGTGTACCTCCCTGGGAGCAGTTCTTC. This sequence encodes CAWSVPPWEQFF.

The chain recombines TRBV27 with TRBJ1-1, with 7 positions matching TRBD1. The V and J ends lost 4 bases and 4 bases, in that order; junction bases with no gene match: 9. The CDR3 extends over 15 amino acids. From germline, CDR1 is MNHEY and CDR2 SMNVEV (reference sequence). CDR3 in DNA: TGTGCCAGCAGTTCCAGGAGGGGGCTGATCACTGAAGCTTTCTTT. This gives the protein CASSSRRGLITEAFF.

This clonotype was found a few times. The V call is TRBV12-3 or TRBV12-4, the J call TRBJ1-5; no firm D call. The CDR3 totals 13 residues. Trimming left V 3 bases short and J 11 bases short, with 14 bases between. The CDR3 nucleotides are TGTGCCAGCAGTTTGGATCTCATCCGGACCCAGCATTTT. The encoded protein is CASSLDLIRTQHF.

This clonotype has a handful of counts. This CDR3 is CASNRRSNQPQHF. The CDR3, as DNA: TGTGCCAGCAACCGACGGAGCAATCAGCCCCAGCATTTT. The chain joins TRBV6-2 or TRBV6-3 to TRBJ1-5; no definite D call. Germline V CDR1 and CDR2: MNHEY, SVGEGT. Trimming took off 7 bases at V and 1 base at J, with 8 bases between the two ends. The CDR3 is 13 amino acids.

This clonotype was recorded a few times. This chain links TRBV18 with TRBJ2-5; the D is unclear. Germline V gives CDR1 KGHSH, CDR2 LQKENI. The CDR3 has 14 amino acids. V was cut by 0 bases and J by 3 bases, with 8 bases left in between. The CDR3 reads CASSPPGSEETQYF. The CDR3 DNA reads as TGTGCCAGCTCACCACCGGGAAGCGAAGAGACCCAGTACTTC.

In nucleotides, the CDR3 is TGTGCCAGCACCCTGGGACTAGCGGGGAACTACGAGCAGTACTTC. Protein sequence: CASTLGLAGNYEQYF. V and J are TRBV5-6 and TRBJ2-7; 13 bases fit TRBD2. This CDR3 has 15 amino acids. V lost 6 bases and J lost 3; bases outside the gene matches: 6. The V gene's germline CDR1 is SGHDT and CDR2 YYEEEE.

This clonotype showed up just a few times. This chain connects TRBV5-1 to TRBJ1-2; tentative D call: TRBD1 (5 bases). Per the germline V gene, CDR1 is SGHRS and CDR2 is YFSETQ. The CDR3 extends over 12 amino acids. Trimming took off 4 bases at V and 8 bases at J, with 12 bases between the two ends. In DNA form, the CDR3 reads TGCGCCAGCAGCGGAACAGGTGCCGGCTACACCTTC. Its protein is CASSGTGAGYTF. The full variable domain, with the rest looked up from reference TRBV5-1 and TRBJ1-2, is KAGVTQTPRYLIKTRGQQVTLSCSPISGHRSVSWYQQTPGQGLQFLFEYFSETQRNKGNFPGRFSGRQFSNSRSEMNVSTLELGDSALYLCASSGTGAGYTFGSGTRLTVV.

The chain employs TRBV5-5 and TRBJ2-7; D call uncertain. This CDR3 is 13 amino acids long. Germline CDR1 and CDR2: SGHKS and YYEKEE (reference sequence). V was trimmed by 4 bases and J by 3 bases, leaving 11 bases between them. The CDR3: CASSTRLVYEQYF. CDR3 in DNA: TGTGCCAGCAGCACACGACTGGTCTACGAGCAGTACTTC.

This clonotype came up a few times. The gene calls are TRBV12-3 or TRBV12-4 and TRBJ2-2; 7 bases are shared with TRBD1. After removal of 5 bases from V and 1 base from J, the junction contained 4 bases not matched to a gene. The CDR3 is 15 residues long. Here the CDR3 DNA reads TGTGCCAGCAGTAATAACAGGGGGAACACCGGGGAGCTGTTTTTT. Protein: CASSNNRGNTGELFF.

J is TRBJ1-6 and V is TRBV2; D ambiguous. V gave up 3 bases and J gave up 6 bases, with 15 bases separating them. The CDR3 runs to 16 residues. Germline-derived CDR1 and CDR2 are SNHLY and FYNNEI. CDR3 DNA: TGTGCCAGCAGTGACCGGGGAGCGATAGGTAATTCACCCCTCCACTTT. As protein: CASSDRGAIGNSPLHF.

This chain's CDR3 is CASSDWGGGQETQYF. CDR3 nucleotides: TGTGCCAGCAGTGACTGGGGAGGAGGGCAAGAGACCCAGTACTTC. The chain employs TRBV12-3 or TRBV12-4 and TRBJ2-5, with a tentative D call TRBD2 (6 bases). The CDR3 extends over 15 amino acids. Trimming cost V 5 bases and J 2 bases, with 15 bases left between them.

This clonotype has more than one count but fewer than ten. The chain links TRBV4-3 to TRBJ2-7; a weak D match, TRBD1 (5 bases). CDR1 and CDR2 (germline): LGHNA, YSLEER. The CDR3 sequence is 15 residues long. Trimming removed 0 bases from V and 4 bases from J, with 13 bases in between. The CDR3 DNA follows: TGCGCCAGCAGCCAAGAGCCACAGGAATATTACGAGCAGTACTTC. Translating it yields CASSQEPQEYYEQYF.

A word on this clonotype: Germline and junction disagree at one end, which may indicate a read error. This chain uses TRBV6-2 or TRBV6-3 with TRBJ2-1; the match to TRBD2 covers 10 bases. This CDR3 has 13 residues. CDR1 MNHEY and CDR2 SVGEGT come from the germline V gene. The CDR3 DNA is TGTGCCAGCAGTCGTCTAGCGGGAGTCCCCCCGGATTTC. It specifies CASSRLAGVPPDF.

This clonotype was detected only a few times. The chain uses TRBV20-1 and TRBJ2-3, with 10 bases lining up with TRBD1. From germline, CDR1 is DFQATT and CDR2 SNEGSKA (reference sequence). Unmatched junction bases numbered 5, after V lost 8 bases and J lost 3 bases. The length of the CDR3 is 13 residues. This chain's CDR3 is CSRQGARTDTQYF. The CDR3 nucleotides are TGCAGTAGACAGGGGGCGCGTACAGATACGCAGTATTTT.

The J gene is TRBJ2-3, the V gene TRBV4-1; 8 bases are shared with TRBD1. CDR1 and CDR2 from the germline V gene are MGHRA and YSYEKL. V trimming: 2 bases; J trimming: 4 bases; junction bases outside the gene matches: 5. CDR3 length: 15 amino acids. In nucleotides, the CDR3 is TGCGCCAGCAGCCAACCAGGGGGCAGCGCAGATACGCAGTATTTT. Translation: CASSQPGGSADTQYF.

This clonotype was seen more than once but under ten times. This chain connects TRBV28 to TRBJ2-1; the D is unclear. Trimming took 6 bases from V and 10 from J, leaving 16 bases between them. The germline CDR1 and CDR2 sequences are MDHEN and SYDVKM. The CDR3 length is 13 residues. The CDR3 bases are TGTGCCAGCAGGCCCGCCTTGAGGAGCGAGCAGTTCTTC. Protein: CASRPALRSEQFF.

The J gene is TRBJ2-3, the V gene TRBV10-3; D might be TRBD1 (6 bases). Looked up from germline, CDR1 is ENHRY and CDR2 is SYGVKD. CDR3 size: 13 residues. Trimming stripped 4 bases from V and 2 bases from J, with 7 bases between. Here the CDR3 DNA reads TGTGCCATCAGTGGGGGACACACAGATACGCAGTATTTT. This encodes CAISGGHTDTQYF.

The chain carries TRBV6-5 and TRBJ2-7; 7 positions match TRBD1. The CDR3 contains 14 residues. Unmatched junction bases numbered 7, after V lost 2 bases and J lost 6 bases. Per germline, CDR1 MNHEY and CDR2 SVGAGI. DNA for the CDR3: TGTGCCAGCAGTTACATTCAGGGGGATGTCGAGCAGTACTTC. Residues: CASSYIQGDVEQYF.

This clonotype occurred a few times. The chain recombines TRBV6-5 with TRBJ1-1; D not resolved. This CDR3 contains 14 residues. CDR1 and CDR2 from the germline V gene are MNHEY and SVGAGI. The V end was cut by 3 bases, the J end by 2 bases, with 10 bases between. Written as DNA, the CDR3 is TGTGCCAGCAGTTATTTGATCGGAAACACTGAAGCTTTCTTT. It is translated as CASSYLIGNTEAFF.

Many counts were recorded for this clonotype. The chain couples TRBV7-9 to TRBJ1-1; weak D call: TRBD1 (5 bases). V lost 8 bases and J lost 0, with 19 bases in between. Germline V gene sequence: CDR1 SEHNR, CDR2 FQNEAQ (reference sequence). The CDR3 runs to 16 residues. The CDR3 here is CASPGEGRGLNTEAFF. As DNA, the CDR3 is TGTGCCAGCCCGGGCGAAGGGAGGGGTTTGAACACTGAAGCTTTCTTT.

This clonotype was seen more than once but under ten times. CDR3 DNA: TGTGCCAGCAGCATCGGGGGACGATTGCGGGCGGATACGCAGTATTTT. This sequence encodes CASSIGGRLRADTQYF. The V call is TRBV9, the J call TRBJ2-3, with D perhaps TRBD2 (6 bases). Germline lookup yields CDR1 SGDLS and CDR2 YYNGEE. The length of the CDR3 is 16 residues. Between the trimmed V and J ends, which lost 4 bases and 6 bases, there was a span of 21 bases.

This clonotype was observed a handful of times. This chain uses TRBV4-3 with TRBJ2-2; the D is unclear. The CDR3 is 16 amino acids. Trimming removed 0 bases at V and 2 bases at J, with 10 bases between. Germline loops: CDR1 LGHNA, CDR2 YSLEER. CDR3 DNA: TGCGCCAGCAGCCAAGATGGCCAGCGCAACACCGGGGAGCTGTTTTTT. Translated: CASSQDGQRNTGELFF.

This sequence joins TRBV12-3 or TRBV12-4 and TRBJ2-2, with D maybe TRBD2 (5 bases). The CDR3 extends over 18 amino acids. V lost 2 bases and J 6 bases, leaving 22 bases between the germline ends. The CDR3 reads CASSLSYMRPPRAGELFF. CDR3 nucleotide sequence: TGTGCCAGCAGTTTATCGTATATGAGACCCCCGAGGGCCGGGGAGCTGTTTTTT.

The CDR3 reads CASSYSAGDSEQYF. CDR3 in DNA: TGTGCCAGCAGTTACTCGGCAGGAGATAGCGAGCAGTACTTC. The genes are TRBV6-5 and TRBJ2-7, with D uncertain. Trimming removed 0 bases at V and 6 bases at J, with 12 bases between. Germline V gene sequence: CDR1 MNHEY, CDR2 SVGAGI. This CDR3 is 14 amino acids long.